These T cell receptor beta chains were read from a single sample in a study of blood T cells in healthy people across ages. TCRdb re-analysed the 5' RACE reads in MiXCR, keeping a single row per CDR3 protein. The sample records 1.8 million or so distinct CDR3 sequences, approximately 39% being singletons. The sequenced sample was blood. The receptors were gathered from a human donor in good health. The CDR3 runs from the conserved cysteine through the conserved F or W. A D gene is named only where the DNA matches it firmly. Where a row states a size, it is once, few, many or the class of an expanded clone; other rows omit it.

v_gene	d_gene	j_gene	abundance	CDR3nt	CDR3aa
TRBV2	NA	TRBJ2-7	few	TGTGCCAGCAGTGAACCTCTCTACGAGCAGTACTTC	CASSEPLYEQYF
TRBV28	NA	TRBJ1-5	NA	TGTGCCAGCAGTTTACCGTGGGGGGTAGCTCAGCCCCAGCATTTT	CASSLPWGVAQPQHF
TRBV7-2	NA	TRBJ1-2	few	TGTGCCAGCAGCTCGGAAGTTTCTAACTATGGCTACACCTTC	CASSSEVSNYGYTF
TRBV5-1	NA	TRBJ2-1	NA	TGCGCCAGCAGCCTTTCAGGTCCCTGGGATGAGCAGTTCTTC	CASSLSGPWDEQFF
TRBV5-1	NA	TRBJ2-3	NA	TGCGCCAGCAGCTTGGAGGCCACAATCACAGATACGCAGTATTTT	CASSLEATITDTQYF
TRBV27	NA	TRBJ2-1	few	TGTGCCAGCAGACTGAGCTACAATGAGCAGTTCTTC	CASRLSYNEQFF
TRBV4-3	NA	TRBJ1-3	NA	TGCGCCAGCAGCCAAGTCCCCCTGGCGGTGAACTCTGGAAACACCATATATTTT	CASSQVPLAVNSGNTIYF
TRBV20-1	NA	TRBJ2-7	NA	TGCAGTGCAGCCGGGACTGGGCTGTCCTACGAGCAGTACTTC	CSAAGTGLSYEQYF
TRBV4-3	TRBD1	TRBJ2-7	NA	TGCGCCGGCAGCCAAGGTCCCGGGACAGGATACGAGCAGTACTTC	CAGSQGPGTGYEQYF
TRBV6-5	NA	TRBJ1-1	few	TGTGCCAGCAGACTCAATTTGAACACTGAAGCTTTCTTT	CASRLNLNTEAFF
TRBV30	NA	TRBJ2-7	NA	TGTGCCTGGAGTACAGGGACGGGCGAGCAGTACTTC	CAWSTGTGEQYF
TRBV15	NA	TRBJ2-5	NA	TGTGCCACCAGCAGAGATCGTATAGTGACCAAAGAGACCCAGTACTTC	CATSRDRIVTKETQYF
TRBV15	NA	TRBJ2-1	NA	TGTGCCACCAGCAGGGCGCGGAGCTCCTACAATGAGCAGTTCTTC	CATSRARSSYNEQFF
TRBV5-1	NA	TRBJ1-1	NA	TGCGCCAGCAGCTTGGCTTTACTGGGCACTGAAGCTTTCTTT	CASSLALLGTEAFF
TRBV7-2	NA	TRBJ2-1	NA	TGTGCCAGCAGCTCCCAGATCGGGGAGTGCGATGGGCAGTTCTTC	CASSSQIGECDGQFF
TRBV6-2/TRBV6-3	NA	TRBJ2-5	NA	TGTGCCAGCAGTCGCAACAGGCGCCGACGCCAAGAGACCCAGTACTTC	CASSRNRRRRQETQYF
TRBV20-1	NA	TRBJ2-4	few	TGCAGTGCTAGTGAAGGGCCAAGGAACATTCAGTACTTC	CSASEGPRNIQYF
TRBV29-1	NA	TRBJ1-5	NA	TGCAGCGTTTCCGAGACATATAGCAATCAGCCCCAGCATTTT	CSVSETYSNQPQHF
TRBV12-3/TRBV12-4	TRBD1	TRBJ1-2	NA	TGTGCCAGCAGCCCTAAAGGGGGCGATGGCTGCACCTTC	CASSPKGGDGCTF
TRBV29-1	NA	TRBJ2-1	few	TGCAGCGTTGAAGGGGGGTCGGGTTCCTACAATGAGCAGTTCTTC	CSVEGGSGSYNEQFF
TRBV20-1	TRBD2	TRBJ2-7	NA	TGCAGTGCTAGAGACCCCCTAGCGGGGGGACACGAGCAGTACTTC	CSARDPLAGGHEQYF
TRBV11-2	TRBD1	TRBJ1-1	NA	TGTGCCAGCAGCTCCATTACAGGGGCGGAAGCTAAGAACACTGAAGCTTTCTTT	CASSSITGAEAKNTEAFF
TRBV2	NA	TRBJ1-2	NA	TGTGCCAGCAGTGAAGTAAGGCAGTCAAACTATGGCTGCACCTTC	CASSEVRQSNYGCTF
TRBV12-3/TRBV12-4	TRBD1	TRBJ2-3	NA	TGTGCCAGCAGTTGGCCCAGGGGGCTTGGCACAGATACGCAGTATTTT	CASSWPRGLGTDTQYF
TRBV3-1	NA	TRBJ2-7	NA	TGTGCCAGCAGCGTGACAGATGGCTACGAGCAGTACTTC	CASSVTDGYEQYF
TRBV3-1	NA	TRBJ1-1	few	TGTGCCAGCAGCCAAGGGAACGCGGGTGACACTGAAGCTTTCTTT	CASSQGNAGDTEAFF
TRBV20-1	NA	TRBJ2-4	few	TGCAGTGCTAGTGACAAAAACATTCAGTACTTC	CSASDKNIQYF
TRBV5-1	TRBD2	TRBJ2-5	few	TGCGCCAGCAGCTTAGGCGTGGGGGGGTGGTACCAAGAGACCCAGTACTTC	CASSLGVGGWYQETQYF
TRBV20-1	NA	TRBJ1-2	NA	TGCAGTGCCCCGACAGTGAACTATGGCTACACCTTC	CSAPTVNYGYTF
TRBV7-2	NA	TRBJ2-5	few	TGTGCCAGCAGCTTAACGACGGAGACCCAGTACTTC	CASSLTTETQYF
TRBV7-2	TRBD1	TRBJ2-3	NA	TGTGCCAGCAGCTTAGTGGGGACAGGGTTCACAGATACGCAGTATTTT	CASSLVGTGFTDTQYF
TRBV7-3	TRBD1	TRBJ1-1	NA	TGTGCCAGCAGCCTATACAGGGGGGGGGACACTGAAGCTTTCTTT	CASSLYRGGDTEAFF
TRBV9	TRBD2	TRBJ2-7	NA	TGTGCCAGCAGCGTAGGGGAGGGGCGAGGAGGCTACGAGCAGTACTTC	CASSVGEGRGGYEQYF
TRBV12-3/TRBV12-4	NA	TRBJ2-1	few	TGTGCCAGCAGTTTGTCTCTAGCGCTTTACAATGAGCAGTTCTTC	CASSLSLALYNEQFF
TRBV10-3	NA	TRBJ1-2	NA	TGTGCCATCAGTTCGGACCCCGACTATGGCTACACCTTC	CAISSDPDYGYTF
TRBV28	NA	TRBJ2-2	NA	TGTGCCAGCAGTCTATTCCCAGGGAAGAACACCGGGGAGCTGTTTTTT	CASSLFPGKNTGELFF
TRBV7-2	TRBD1	TRBJ2-1	NA	TGTGCCAGCAGCTTACTACTAAAGCCAGGGGGCGCTTACAATGAGCAGTTCTTC	CASSLLLKPGGAYNEQFF
TRBV4-3	NA	TRBJ2-1	NA	TGCGCCAGCAGCCAAGATCCCCCTAGCGACGGTTCAATCCTTGAGCAGTTCTTC	CASSQDPPSDGSILEQFF
TRBV7-2	NA	TRBJ2-3	NA	TGTGCCAGCGACATTTCCCCACGTACACGGGATACGCAGTATTTT	CASDISPRTRDTQYF
TRBV28	TRBD1	TRBJ1-4	NA	TGTGCCAGCAGGGAGGGGGCCCTTAATGAAAAACTGTTTTTT	CASREGALNEKLFF
TRBV6-5	NA	TRBJ1-6	few	TGTGCCAGCAGCCGAGACCAAGGAGGTTCACCCCTCCACTTT	CASSRDQGGSPLHF
TRBV4-1	NA	TRBJ2-1	NA	TGCGCCAGCAGCCATGTGAGCCGGGGCCTTATTGATAATGAGCAGTTCTTC	CASSHVSRGLIDNEQFF
TRBV29-1	NA	TRBJ1-1	NA	TGCAGCTTTCGGCGTGGAGGCAACACTGAAGCTTTCTTT	CSFRRGGNTEAFF
TRBV11-3	TRBD2	TRBJ2-7	NA	TGTGCCAGCGGGGGGGACCCTCCTACCTACGAGCAGTACTTC	CASGGDPPTYEQYF
TRBV5-1	NA	TRBJ2-1	NA	TGCGCCAGCAGCCCCGACTCTACTAGCCTCAGCTCCTACAATGAGCAGTTCTTC	CASSPDSTSLSSYNEQFF
TRBV6-6	NA	TRBJ2-2	NA	TGTGCCAGCAGTTACGTTCGGGAGACCGGGGAGCTGTTTTTT	CASSYVRETGELFF